This TCR beta chain was identified during a study of blood T cell repertoires in COVID-19. Across the study: Acute and convalescent COVID-19 samples came from the United States, Italy and Spain. Sources were T cells, B-cell-depleted T cells, or PBMCs; the material itself was cDNA or gDNA.

In the study's own analysis: Amplifying reference gene primers gave estimates of nucleated cell counts. Using immunoSEQ multiplex PCR, the repertoire was profiled, and TCRdb retains in-frame clones only, with some absent. For V, J and clone size, that table is used; D and trimming come from the DNA. Counted here are about 140,000 clones, about 84% occurring once; the ten biggest clones make up 1.5% to 2%. Everyone who took part was roughly 18 to 89 years old, and they came from about two dozen US areas. Germline V gene lookup returns CDR1 MNHEY and CDR2 SMNVEV (reference sequence). CDR3 length equals 13 residues. J gave up 10 bases and V 8 bases, and 4 bases lay outside the gene matches.

The chain joins TRBV27 to TRBJ1-6, with 11 bases matching TRBD1. The TCR was taken from a woman between 18 and 29 years old who had been exposed to COVID-19. The sample comprised PBMCs or T cells enriched from blood (not recorded which). Here the CDR3 reads CASAGQGGSPLHF. The CDR3 nucleotides read TGTGCCAGCGCGGGACAGGGGGGATCACCCCTCCACTTT.